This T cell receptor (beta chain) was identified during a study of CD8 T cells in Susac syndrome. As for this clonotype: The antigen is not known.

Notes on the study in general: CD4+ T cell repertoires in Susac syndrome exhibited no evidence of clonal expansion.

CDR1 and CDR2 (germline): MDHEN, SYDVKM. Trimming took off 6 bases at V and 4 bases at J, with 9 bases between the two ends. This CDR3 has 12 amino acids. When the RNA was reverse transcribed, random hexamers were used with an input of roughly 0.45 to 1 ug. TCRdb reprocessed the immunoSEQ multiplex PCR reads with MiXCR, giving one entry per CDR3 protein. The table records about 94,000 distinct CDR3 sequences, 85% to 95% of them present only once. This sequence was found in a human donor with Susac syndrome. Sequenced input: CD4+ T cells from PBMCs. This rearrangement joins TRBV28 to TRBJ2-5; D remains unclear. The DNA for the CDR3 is TGTGCCAGCAGACGACCCACAGAGACCCAGTACTTC. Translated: CASRRPTETQYF.